This T cell receptor (beta chain) was recorded in a study of blood T cell repertoires in COVID-19. All recovered Cohort 3 donors got two negative PCRs, got clearance, or saw symptom resolution. The CDR3 is 16 residues long. Looked up from germline, CDR1 is SQVTM and CDR2 is ANQGSEA. V lost 0 bases to trimming and J lost 2 bases, with 17 bases between them. Per the study methods: Cell counts per sample came from amplifying reference gene primers. Here immunoSEQ multiplex PCR was the method, and the copy in TCRdb shows in-frame clones only, minus some. Clonal size and the V and J genes are those of that table, whereas D and trimming came from the DNA. The repertoire has 330,000 or so clones, roughly 87% of them found once; the top ten carry 3%.

The sample was PBMCs or T cells enriched from blood (not recorded which). This chain links TRBV29-1 with TRBJ2-7; weak D call: TRBD1 (6 bases). This receptor was obtained from a woman aged 25 to 39 who had recovered from COVID-19. The CDR3 region is CSVEDRRQGIPYEQYF. In nucleotides, the CDR3 is TGCAGCGTTGAAGATCGACGGCAGGGGATCCCCTACGAGCAGTACTTC.